Presented here are 15 T cell receptor beta chains from one specimen sequenced in a study of CD8 T cells in ankylosing spondylitis (dated by TCRdb to the late 2010s). Overall results and qualifications from the work: Blood from ankylosing spondylitis patients appeared to be characterized by a TCR beta motif composed of several highly homologous amino acid variants.

To prepare the library, 5' RACE was applied. The data were produced on an Illumina HiSeq 2500. TCRdb's own reprocessing of the public reads used fastp at Q25 and MiXCR and kept productive beta chains. Entries that share a CDR3 protein sequence are merged under the most common genes and DNA. The sample table shows roughly 700,000 distinct CDR3 sequences, and 15% to 20% are seen once. The ten biggest clones cover around 19% of the sample. For these receptors, no antigen is known. Sequenced sample: blood, either unsorted or a sorted T cell fraction (not recorded which). These receptors originate from a male donor with ankylosing spondylitis.

There are a few counts of this clonotype. This chain connects TRBV7-9 to TRBJ1-5, with 7 bases that match TRBD1. CDR3 length equals 15 residues. V gave up 3 bases and J gave up 4 bases; unmatched junction bases: 6. Per germline, CDR1 SEHNR and CDR2 FQNEAQ (reference sequence). As DNA, the CDR3 is TGTGCCAGCAGCTTTGCGGACAGGCCTAATCAGCCCCAGCATTTT. Its translation: CASSFADRPNQPQHF. The variable domain in full, completed from reference TRBV7-9 and TRBJ1-5, reads DTGVSQNPRHKITKRGQNVTFRCDPISEHNRLYWYRQTLGQGPEFLTYFQNEAQLEKSRLLSDRFSAERPKGSFSTLEIQRTEQGDSAMYLCASSFADRPNQPQHFGDGTRLSIL.

The genes are TRBV20-1 and TRBJ2-7, with TRBD1 matching over 7 bases. V lost 3 bases, J lost 3 bases, and 8 bases stayed unmatched. Germline CDR1 reads DFQATT; CDR2 reads SNEGSKA (reference sequence). CDR3 length equals 14 residues. CDR3 in DNA: TGCAGTGCTAGTCGGACAGGCACCCACTACGAGCAGTACTTC. This codes for CSASRTGTHYEQYF.

V and J are TRBV2 and TRBJ1-2, with D perhaps TRBD1 (6 bases). V lost 6 bases and J lost 2, with 13 bases in between. In germline, CDR1 is SNHLY, CDR2 FYNNEI. The CDR3 has 14 amino acids. The CDR3 loop is CASRDRRLNYGYTF. In nucleotides, the CDR3 is TGTGCCAGCAGGGACAGACGTCTCAACTATGGCTACACCTTC.

This clonotype was detected a few times. This chain joins TRBV20-1 and TRBJ2-1; the D is unclear. Germline V gene lookup returns CDR1 DFQATT and CDR2 SNEGSKA (reference sequence). CDR3 size: 15 residues. V gave up 3 bases and J gave up 1 base, with 13 bases separating them. The CDR3 loop is CSASQRRPSYNEQFF. CDR3 coding DNA: TGCAGTGCTAGCCAGCGCCGCCCTTCCTACAATGAGCAGTTCTTC.

This clonotype was counted only a few times. The chain joins TRBV4-1 to TRBJ2-3, with D perhaps being TRBD1 or TRBD2 (5 bases each). The CDR3 is made up of 17 amino acids. The germline CDR1 and CDR2 sequences are MGHRA and YSYEKL. V lost 0 bases, J lost 2 bases, and 15 bases lay in between. The CDR3: CASSQDEAGSSTDTQYF. The CDR3 DNA is TGCGCCAGCAGCCAAGATGAGGCAGGGAGTTCCACAGATACGCAGTATTTT.

CDR3 in amino acids: CASSEMAGRSYGYTF. In nucleotides, the CDR3 is TGTGCCAGCAGTGAAATGGCAGGGCGTTCCTATGGCTACACCTTC. The genes are TRBV6-1 and TRBJ1-2, with D possibly matching TRBD1 (5 bases). CDR3 size: 15 residues. Germline V gene lookup returns CDR1 MNHNS and CDR2 SASEGT. Trimming shortened V by 2 bases and J by 4 bases, and 14 bases separated the two germline ends.

This chain connects TRBV12-3 or TRBV12-4 to TRBJ1-3, with a weak D call TRBD1 (6 bases). CDR3 length equals 14 residues. V lost 7 bases and J lost 4, with 14 bases in between. The CDR3 here is CASTLQGPGNTIYF. The CDR3 DNA follows: TGTGCCAGCACCCTACAGGGTCCGGGAAACACCATATATTTT.

In its sample, this clonotype was seen a few times. This rearrangement joins TRBV4-2 to TRBJ2-7, with D possibly being TRBD2 (6 bases). The germline V gene has CDR1 LGHNA and CDR2 YNFKEQ. The V gene lost 3 bases and the J gene lost 2 bases, with 14 bases spanning the gap. The CDR3 sequence is 15 residues long. CDR3 coding DNA: TGTGCCAGCAGCCAGCTCCTCGGACTAACCTACGAGCAGTACTTC. This encodes CASSQLLGLTYEQYF.

This clonotype was seen only a few times. CDR3 region: CSAKRLADTTEQYF. The CDR3 DNA reads as TGCAGTGCCAAGAGACTAGCGGACACTACGGAACAGTACTTC. The chain joins TRBV20-1 to TRBJ2-7; 9 bases match TRBD2. Germline CDR1 DFQATT, CDR2 SNEGSKA (reference sequence). The CDR3 consists of 14 residues. With 6 bases clipped from V and 10 bases from J, the junction kept 16 bases outside the gene matches.

The V and J genes are TRBV4-2 and TRBJ2-7, with 9 bases matching TRBD1. The CDR3 contains 15 residues. V trimming: 4 bases; J trimming: 4 bases; junction bases outside the gene matches: 8. Germline CDR1 and CDR2: LGHNA and YNFKEQ. The CDR3 DNA follows: TGTGCCAGCAGCCCGCTGGGACAGGGAATTTACGAGCAGTACTTC. It specifies CASSPLGQGIYEQYF.

The chain employs TRBV2 and TRBJ2-2, with D possibly matching TRBD2 (5 bases). CDR3 size: 15 residues. Germline V CDR1 and CDR2: SNHLY, FYNNEI. The V end was cut by 2 bases, the J end by 4 bases, with 11 bases between. CDR3 DNA sequence: TGTGCCAGCAGTGAAAGGGAGAAGAGCACCGGGGAGCTGTTTTTT. It codes for CASSEREKSTGELFF.

The chain has TRBV7-9 and TRBJ1-4, with a weak D call TRBD1 (5 bases). Germline CDR1 is SEHNR and CDR2 is FQNEAQ (reference sequence). The CDR3 consists of 17 residues. V was shortened by 5 bases and J by 15 bases, with 31 bases between the two germline ends. The CDR3, as DNA: TGTGCCAGCAGCCCCGTTGAGATCCCGGTCTCAGAAAAAGGGGTGTTTTTT. This sequence encodes CASSPVEIPVSEKGVFF.

This clonotype has more than one count but fewer than ten. The chain combines TRBV29-1 with TRBJ2-3; D is possibly TRBD1 (5 bases). The germline V gene has CDR1 SQVTM and CDR2 ANQGSEA. The CDR3 loop spans 13 amino acids. The V end lost 6 bases, the J end lost 3 bases, and 13 bases lay between the germline ends. The CDR3 sequence is CSVWQGATDTQYF. In DNA, the CDR3 is TGCAGCGTGTGGCAGGGCGCGACAGATACGCAGTATTTT.

This clonotype was seen at least ten times. The chain has TRBV24-1 and TRBJ2-1, with 7 bases lining up with TRBD2. J lost 8 bases, V lost 4 bases, and 13 bases had no gene match. The germline V gene has CDR1 KGHDR and CDR2 SFDVKD. The CDR3 loop spans 16 amino acids. CDR3 in amino acids: CATSDPTSRLVDEQFF. The DNA for the CDR3 is TGTGCCACCAGTGACCCGACTAGCCGGTTAGTCGATGAGCAGTTCTTC.

The CDR3 loop reads CASGPGGATQYF. For the CDR3, the DNA is TGCGCCAGCGGGCCGGGGGGGGCTACGCAGTATTTT. The J gene is TRBJ2-3, the V gene TRBV5-1; 8 positions agree with TRBD2. Losses at the gene ends were 7 bases for V and 8 bases for J; bases not matched to a gene: 6. Germline CDR1 and CDR2: SGHRS and YFSETQ. The CDR3 has 12 amino acids.